A single sample is the source of the 5 T cell receptor beta chains below, sequenced in a study of T cell changes during pregnancy in multiple sclerosis. Produced via immunoSEQ multiplex PCR; TCRdb's table is partial and in-frame only. This table has tens of thousands of clones, 75% to 95% appearing once. The source material was CD8+ T cells from peripheral blood mononuclear cells, sampled before pregnancy. All receptors come from a female donor with multiple sclerosis, enrolled in a pregnancy study.

This rearrangement joins TRBV7-8 to TRBJ1-2; tentatively, D is TRBD1 (6 bases). Germline CDR1 is SGHVS and CDR2 is FQNEAQ. CDR3 length: 15 amino acids. V lost 0 bases and J lost 8, with 16 bases in between. CDR3 amino acids: CASSLALGGARGYTF. The CDR3 nucleotides read TGTGCCAGCAGCTTAGCGCTCGGGGGGGCGAGGGGCTACACCTTC.

This chain uses TRBV6-1 with TRBJ2-7; D is undetermined. V was clipped by 1 base and J by 7 bases, with 11 bases between them. The V gene's germline CDR1 is MNHNS and CDR2 SASEGT. The CDR3 has 13 residues. CDR3 sequence reads: CASSEVKSGEQYF. Written as DNA, the CDR3 is TGTGCCAGCAGTGAAGTAAAGTCAGGAGAGCAGTACTTC.

This clone was detected only a few times. This rearrangement joins TRBV5-1 to TRBJ1-1, with 7 bases that match TRBD1. Germline V gives CDR1 SGHRS, CDR2 YFSETQ. This CDR3 is built from 12 residues. After removal of 4 bases from V and 5 bases from J, the junction contained 2 bases not matched to a gene. CDR3: CASSGGQTEAFF. Written as DNA, the CDR3 is TGCGCCAGCAGCGGGGGACAGACTGAAGCTTTCTTT.

The V call is TRBV29-1, the J call TRBJ2-3, with TRBD1 as a possible D gene (6 bases). The CDR3 has 15 amino acids. V lost 4 bases, J lost 5 bases, and 19 bases lay in between. Germline V gene data show CDR1 as SQVTM and CDR2 as ANQGSEA. The CDR3 nucleotides are TGCAGCGTTGGACCCCAGGGGCCCCTTGGAGATACGCAGTATTTT. This gives the protein CSVGPQGPLGDTQYF.

CDR3 nucleotides: TGCAGCGGTGGACCGGGGGGGGGCGAGCAGTTCTTC. Translating it yields CSGGPGGGEQFF. The rearrangement joins TRBV29-1 to TRBJ2-1; 8 bases line up with TRBD2. V was pared by 7 bases and J by 10 bases, with 9 bases of the junction left unmatched. This CDR3 has 12 residues. The germline CDR1 and CDR2 sequences are SQVTM and ANQGSEA.